The present entry profiles one TCR beta chain with its context. The antigen remains undetermined. Other DNA sequences within the sample encode an identical CDR3. This specimen comes from a study of shared clonotypes between healthy human individuals. Around 220 ng DNA, about 30,000 T cell genomes, went into each sorted-subset replicate PCR. As processed by the authors: Filtering differed since immunoSEQ provided only junctions, with no quality scores. Sequencing used immunoSEQ multiplex PCR; TCRdb keeps in-frame clones, though not all of them. V and J calls and clone size are copied from that table; D and trimming were computed from the DNA. In the table there are 2 million to 2.5 million clones, less than 95% of which are singletons. This CDR3 spans 14 amino acids. The V and J ends lost 6 bases and 4 bases, in that order; junction bases with no gene match: 2. Germline CDR1 and CDR2: MNHEY and SMNVEV (reference sequence).

General observations from the study: Sampling involved blood alone; tissue repertoires likely differ.

This TCR was recovered from a man between 18 and 29 years old in good health. Some clones in this sample may be carry-over from other donors' samples. This chain links TRBV27 with TRBJ2-1; TRBD2 matches at 11 bases. The sequenced sample was naive CD4+ T cells from PBMCs. The subset denotes: CD45RA+ positively selected. CDR3 residues: CASSRLAGYNEQFF. Written as DNA, the CDR3 is TGTGCCAGCAGCCGACTAGCGGGGTACAATGAGCAGTTCTTC.